Listed here are 3 T cell receptor beta chains from one sample, sequenced in a study of tumor-infiltrating lymphocytes in primary liver carcinoma. Joint extraction of RNA and DNA used roughly 19-33 mg of bulk tissue that was unsorted. Reverse transcription of about 500 ng total RNA with a constant-region primer produced TCR beta cDNA. Modified slightly, ARM-PCR produced TCR beta libraries over three nested multiplex PCR rounds. A C-beta reverse primer was combined with TRBV1-TRBV30 forward primers in the first two PCR rounds, and each round had roughly 9 cycles. TCRdb re-called the multiplex PCR reads through MiXCR, storing one row per CDR3 protein. This sample has more than 50,000 distinct CDR3 sequences, with over 70% found just once. The sample was liver tumor tissue from sampling region 2. Subset meaning: tumor region T2, inferior pole. These receptors were taken from a man aged 35 to 55 with primary liver carcinoma and hepatitis B virus infection.

In its sample, this clonotype was seen once. The junction departs from germline at one end; a sequencing error may be responsible. The chain combines TRBV11-2 with TRBJ1-6; D is uncertain. Germline-derived CDR1 and CDR2 are SGHAT and FQNNGV. CDR3 size: 15 residues. CDR3 in amino acids: CASSLQSSYNSLLHF. The CDR3 DNA reads as TGTGCCAGCAGCTTACAGAGTTCCTATAACTCACTCCTCCACTTT. The full variable domain, with the rest looked up from reference TRBV11-2 and TRBJ1-6, is EAGVAQSPRYKIIEKRQSVAFWCNPISGHATLYWYQQILGQGPKLLIQFQNNGVVDDSQLPKDRFSAERLKGVDSTLKIQPAKLEDSAVYLCASSLQSSYNSLLHFGNGTRLTVT.

This clonotype showed up many times. This chain joins TRBV25-1 and TRBJ2-7; no reliable D call. Germline CDR1 and CDR2: MGHDK and SYGVNS. Trimming shortened V by 4 bases and J by 3 bases, and 7 bases separated the two germline ends. The CDR3 length is 12 residues. CDR3 residues: CASSGTIYEQYF. DNA of the CDR3: TGTGCCAGCAGTGGGACCATCTACGAGCAGTACTTC.

The genes are TRBV6-6 and TRBJ2-7; D is ambiguous. The CDR3 consists of 14 residues. V gave up 10 bases and J gave up 7 bases, with 23 bases separating them. The V gene's germline CDR1 is MNHNY and CDR2 SVGAGI (reference sequence). The CDR3 here is CANRPRSQAREQYF. Written as DNA, the CDR3 is TGTGCCAACAGACCTAGATCCCAGGCCCGGGAGCAGTACTTC.